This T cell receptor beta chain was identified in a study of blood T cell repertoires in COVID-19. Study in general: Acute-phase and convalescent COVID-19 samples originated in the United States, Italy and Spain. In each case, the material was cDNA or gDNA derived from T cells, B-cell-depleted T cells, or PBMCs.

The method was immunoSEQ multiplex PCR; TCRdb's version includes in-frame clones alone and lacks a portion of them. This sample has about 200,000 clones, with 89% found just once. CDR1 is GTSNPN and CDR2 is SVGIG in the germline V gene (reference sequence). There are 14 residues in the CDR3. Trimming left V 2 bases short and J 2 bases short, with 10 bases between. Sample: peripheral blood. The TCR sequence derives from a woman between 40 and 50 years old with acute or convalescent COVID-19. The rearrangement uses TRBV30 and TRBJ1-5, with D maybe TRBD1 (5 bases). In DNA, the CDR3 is TGTGCCTGGAGTCTAGAGACAGGCAATCAGCCCCAGCATTTT. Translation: CAWSLETGNQPQHF.